The 18 T cell receptor beta chains in this list originate from one sample, sequenced in a study of T cells expressing NK-cell markers. From its re-call of the 5' RACE reads, TCRdb lists each CDR3 protein once, without DNA. The sample holds around 110,000 distinct CDR3 sequences. Sequenced: blood T cells: a sorted CD56 or NKG2C T cell subset, CD4+ or CD8+ T cells, or bulk PBMC T cells (not recorded which). The source is a woman aged 18-69 years in good health.

The rearrangement joins TRBV9 to TRBJ2-2; no DNA is available, so the TRBD1 call from TCRdb remains unchecked. The germline CDR1 and CDR2 sequences are SGDLS and YYNGEE. The CDR3 loop spans 16 amino acids. The CDR3: CASSVVQGSGTGELFF. Together with reference TRBV9 and TRBJ2-2, the CDR3 gives the full variable domain: DSGVTQTPKHLITATGQRVTLRCSPRSGDLSVYWYQQSLDQGLQFLIQYYNGEERAKGNILERFSAQQFPDLHSELNLSSLELGDSALYFCASSVVQGSGTGELFFGEGSRLTVL.

The chain uses TRBV6-2 or TRBV6-3 and TRBJ2-1; TCRdb proposes TRBD2, but this gene call is untestable without DNA. The CDR3 runs 18 residues. The germline CDR1 and CDR2 sequences are MNHEY and SVGEGT. The CDR3 sequence is CASSSTGTSGTGYNEQFF.

The rearrangement uses TRBV20-1 and TRBJ2-7; absent DNA, TCRdb's TRBD2 call cannot be checked. The CDR3 extends over 13 amino acids. Looked up from germline, CDR1 is DFQATT and CDR2 is SNEGSKA (reference sequence). CDR3 residues: CSARIAETYEQYF.

The chain is built from TRBV4-1 and TRBJ2-6; absent DNA, TCRdb's TRBD1 call cannot be checked. This CDR3 has 19 residues. Germline loops: CDR1 MGHRA, CDR2 YSYEKL. The CDR3 protein is CASSQDYSGAGVGANVLTF.

The chain recombines TRBV5-1 with TRBJ1-2; there is no DNA to check the TCRdb D call of TRBD1. The CDR3 is 13 amino acids. Looked up from germline, CDR1 is SGHRS and CDR2 is YFSETQ. The CDR3 sequence is CASAPVGANGYTF.

Here the CDR3 reads CASSPGLADYMREQFF. The rearrangement uses TRBV9 and TRBJ2-1; TCRdb's D call, TRBD2, is unchecked because there is no DNA. Germline CDR1 SGDLS, CDR2 YYNGEE. This CDR3 contains 16 residues.

V usage is TRBV5-6 and J usage is TRBJ2-2; TCRdb's D call, TRBD1, is unchecked because there is no DNA. From germline, CDR1 is SGHDT and CDR2 YYEEEE. The CDR3 loop spans 16 amino acids. The CDR3 loop is CASSLLDRLNTGELFF.

The chain uses TRBV5-1 and TRBJ1-3; TCRdb gives TRBD1 as the D gene, but with no DNA this cannot be confirmed. CDR1 and CDR2 (germline): SGHRS, YFSETQ. The CDR3 length is 16 residues. CDR3 amino acids: CASSSDPQGAGNTIYF.

The chain recombines TRBV12-3 or TRBV12-4 with TRBJ1-2; TCRdb's D gene call, TRBD1, goes unchecked for lack of DNA. The CDR3 is 14 amino acids. CDR3 loop: CASSFLGQNYGYTF.

The chain carries TRBV11-2 and TRBJ2-2; TCRdb's D gene call, TRBD1, goes unchecked for lack of DNA. Per the germline V gene, CDR1 is SGHAT and CDR2 is FQNNGV. CDR3 size: 18 residues. The CDR3 sequence is CATARVSSIRGRNGELFF.

The chain uses TRBV4-3 and TRBJ1-1; TCRdb names TRBD1, which stays unverified in the absence of DNA. The CDR3 contains 15 residues. Germline CDR1 LGHNA, CDR2 YSLEER. CDR3 protein: CASSLASGGNTEAFF.

The chain carries TRBV27 and TRBJ1-6. The CDR3 totals 16 residues. Germline CDR1 MNHEY, CDR2 SMNVEV (reference sequence). The CDR3 loop is CASSFVVRDLGSPLHF.

The V call is TRBV7-9, the J call TRBJ2-3; TCRdb gives TRBD1 as the D gene, but with no DNA this cannot be confirmed. CDR1 is SEHNR and CDR2 is FQNEAQ in the germline V gene (reference sequence). The CDR3 loop spans 14 amino acids. The CDR3 here is CASSFGTSTDTQYF.

This rearrangement joins TRBV5-6 to TRBJ2-3; lacking DNA, the TRBD1 call made by TCRdb goes unchecked. Germline-derived CDR1 and CDR2 are SGHDT and YYEEEE. The CDR3 is 15 residues long. The CDR3: CASSFGTGLTDTQYF.

The chain employs TRBV20-1 and TRBJ2-7; TCRdb picks TRBD1, but there is no DNA to check that call. The germline V gene has CDR1 DFQATT and CDR2 SNEGSKA (reference sequence). There are 14 residues in the CDR3. This CDR3 reads CSARTGTEPYEQYF.

The chain uses TRBV10-1 and TRBJ1-2; TCRdb gives TRBD1 as the D gene, but with no DNA this cannot be confirmed. CDR3 size: 13 residues. Germline V lookup: CDR1 WNHNN, CDR2 SYGVQD (reference sequence). The CDR3 here is CASSPGTRDGYTF.

This chain links TRBV29-1 with TRBJ2-5; the D gene TCRdb calls, TRBD1, cannot be checked with no DNA. The germline CDR1 and CDR2 sequences are SQVTM and ANQGSEA. The CDR3 covers 15 residues. CDR3 sequence reads: CSVELQGAFTETQYF.

This rearrangement joins TRBV29-1 to TRBJ1-1. This CDR3 region has 11 residues. CDR1 and CDR2 (germline): SQVTM, ANQGSEA. The CDR3 sequence is CSVAAGTEAFF. Drawing the rest from reference TRBV29-1 and TRBJ1-1, the complete variable domain is SAVISQKPSRDICQRGTSLTIQCQVDSQVTMMFWYRQQPGQSLTLIATANQGSEATYESGFVIDKFPISRPNLTFSTLTVSNMSPEDSSIYLCSVAAGTEAFFGQGTRLTVV.